Presented here are 13 T cell receptor beta chains from one specimen sequenced in a study of T cells in Graves' hyperthyroidism and ophthalmopathy. Amplification targeted TCR beta CDR3 regions from RNA transcripts. A first-round RT-PCR of the TCR CDR3 used the HTBI primer set. Using its own MiXCR run on the multiplex PCR reads, TCRdb lists one record per CDR3 protein. This sample has 480,000 or so distinct CDR3 sequences, with approximately 15% found just once. Sequences were obtained from blood. The source is a woman under 30 with Graves' hyperthyroidism.

At least ten counts were recorded for this clonotype. CDR3 in amino acids: CASSSPSGRANTGELFF. The CDR3 DNA reads as TGTGCCAGCAGCTCCCCCAGCGGGAGGGCAAACACCGGGGAGCTGTTTTTT. The V gene is TRBV11-3, the J gene TRBJ2-2; 10 bases are shared with TRBD2. Trimming removed 4 bases from V and 2 bases from J; junction bases left unmatched: 7. The CDR3 covers 17 residues. CDR1 and CDR2 from the germline V gene are SGHNT and YENEEA.

This clonotype came up a few times. V and J are TRBV6-5 and TRBJ1-5; no firm D call. The CDR3 contains 17 residues. Germline V CDR1 and CDR2: MNHEY, SVGAGI. Trimming cost V 2 bases and J 2 bases, with 16 bases left between them. DNA of the CDR3: TGTGCCAGCAGTTACGGATTAGGCCAGCTGGGCAATCAGCCCCAGCATTTT. Its translation: CASSYGLGQLGNQPQHF.

This clonotype was observed many times. This chain links TRBV19 with TRBJ1-5; tentative D call: TRBD1 (6 bases). The CDR3 loop spans 15 amino acids. With 5 bases removed from V and 4 bases from J, the gap between germline ends came to 15 bases. Germline assignment: CDR1 LNHDA and CDR2 SQIVND (reference sequence). The CDR3 here is CASSPSRGTNQPQHF. In DNA form, the CDR3 reads TGTGCCAGTAGTCCCTCGAGGGGGACGAATCAGCCCCAGCATTTT.

This clonotype has ten or more counts. The chain links TRBV19 to TRBJ2-4, with D maybe TRBD2 (5 bases). The V end was cut by 0 bases, the J end by 0 bases, with 18 bases between. Germline V gene data show CDR1 as LNHDA and CDR2 as SQIVND (reference sequence). The CDR3 is 19 amino acids. The CDR3 loop is CASSIDGPASTLAKNIQYF. CDR3 coding DNA: TGTGCCAGTAGTATAGATGGTCCGGCTAGCACATTAGCCAAAAACATTCAGTACTTC.

This clonotype was seen a few times. This could be a read error, since a much larger clone is one nucleotide away. V is TRBV7-3 and J is TRBJ2-5, with TRBD1 matching 7 bases. The CDR3 spans 13 residues. Germline V gene sequence: CDR1 SGHTA, CDR2 FQGTGA. The CDR3 reads CASSPDREETQHF. The DNA of the CDR3 is TGTGCCAGCAGCCCCGACAGGGAAGAGACCCAGCACTTC. The variable domain in full, completed from reference TRBV7-3 and TRBJ2-5, reads GAGVSQTPSNKVTEKGKYVELRCDPISGHTALYWYRQSLGQGPEFLIYFQGTGAADDSGLPNDRFFAVRPEGSVSTLKIQRTERGDSAVYLCASSPDREETQHFGPGTRLLVL.

This clonotype was seen ten or more times. The J gene is TRBJ1-2, the V gene TRBV16; 7 bases map to TRBD1. CDR1 KGHSY and CDR2 FQNENV come from the germline V gene. The CDR3 sequence is 14 residues long. With 0 bases clipped from V and 6 bases from J, the junction kept 4 bases outside the gene matches. The DNA of the CDR3 is TGTGCCAGCAGCCAATCAGGGGGCGTGGATGGCTACACCTTC. This translates into CASSQSGGVDGYTF.

The sample holds many counts of this clonotype. This chain connects TRBV13 to TRBJ2-7; 10 bases map to TRBD2. V dropped 4 bases and J dropped 4; count of bases not matched to a gene: 4. The CDR3 runs to 14 residues. Germline V gene lookup returns CDR1 PRHDT and CDR2 FYEKMQ (reference sequence). The CDR3 loop reads CASSSGLANYEQYF. The CDR3 coding sequence is TGTGCCAGCAGCTCGGGACTAGCGAATTACGAGCAGTACTTC.

The table lists this clonotype with many counts. This sequence joins TRBV7-8 and TRBJ2-7; 8 positions match TRBD1. CDR1 SGHVS and CDR2 FQNEAQ come from the germline V gene. This CDR3 contains 14 residues. Unmatched junction bases numbered 11, after V lost 8 bases and J lost 5 bases. The CDR3 sequence: CASAGTGLFHEQYF. In nucleotides, the CDR3 is TGTGCCAGCGCCGGGACAGGTCTCTTTCACGAGCAGTACTTC.

The rearrangement links TRBV7-9 to TRBJ1-1; D call uncertain. The CDR3 extends over 15 amino acids. Per germline, CDR1 SEHNR and CDR2 FQNEAQ (reference sequence). V lost 5 bases to trimming and J lost 1 base, with 14 bases between them. The CDR3 protein is CASSIKVGANTEAFF. In DNA form, the CDR3 reads TGTGCCAGCAGCATTAAAGTAGGAGCGAACACTGAAGCTTTCTTT.

Points on this clonotype: Since a much larger clone is just one base distant, this may be a read error. V is TRBV7-8 and J is TRBJ2-7; D gene uncertain. V lost 4 bases, J lost 2 bases, and 21 bases lay in between. The CDR3 sequence is 17 residues long. Germline CDR1 and CDR2: SGHVS and FQNEAQ. Here the CDR3 reads CASSSRVGGPAAYEQYV. The CDR3 region has the DNA TGTGCCAGCAGCTCAAGGGTTGGTGGACCCGCGGCCTACGAGCAGTACGTC.

This clonotype was seen at least ten times. The V gene is TRBV13, the J gene TRBJ2-4; TRBD1 aligns across 11 bases. CDR3 length: 18 residues. Germline CDR1 is PRHDT and CDR2 is FYEKMQ (reference sequence). V shed 5 bases and J 3 bases; nucleotides not matched to a gene: 12. The CDR3 DNA reads TGTGCCAGCAGCCTCGGGACAGGGGGATTTAGAGGCAAAAACATTCAGTACTTC. Its protein product is CASSLGTGGFRGKNIQYF. The variable domain in full, with the rest retrieved from reference TRBV13 and TRBJ2-4, is AAGVIQSPRHLIKEKRETATLKCYPIPRHDTVYWYQQGPGQDPQFLISFYEKMQSDKGSIPDRFSAQQFSDYHSELNMSSLELGDSALYFCASSLGTGGFRGKNIQYFGAGTRLSVL.

The sample holds a few counts of this clonotype. This chain joins TRBV12-3 or TRBV12-4 and TRBJ2-2; 15 nucleotides line up with TRBD2. The trim removed 7 bases at V and 3 bases at J, leaving 6 bases unmatched. This CDR3 spans 17 amino acids. CDR3 region: CASNPGLAGGDTGELFF. CDR3 nucleotides: TGTGCCAGCAACCCGGGACTAGCGGGAGGAGACACCGGGGAGCTGTTTTTT.

This clonotype has at least ten counts. CDR3 amino acids: CSARGGAGNYGYTF. Written as DNA, the CDR3 is TGCAGTGCTAGGGGCGGGGCCGGTAACTATGGCTACACCTTC. This chain joins TRBV20-1 and TRBJ1-2; tentatively, D is TRBD1 (5 bases). The CDR3 covers 14 residues. CDR1 is DFQATT, CDR2 SNEGSKA, per germline (reference sequence). Between the trimmed V and J ends, which lost 3 bases and 1 base, there was a span of 12 bases.